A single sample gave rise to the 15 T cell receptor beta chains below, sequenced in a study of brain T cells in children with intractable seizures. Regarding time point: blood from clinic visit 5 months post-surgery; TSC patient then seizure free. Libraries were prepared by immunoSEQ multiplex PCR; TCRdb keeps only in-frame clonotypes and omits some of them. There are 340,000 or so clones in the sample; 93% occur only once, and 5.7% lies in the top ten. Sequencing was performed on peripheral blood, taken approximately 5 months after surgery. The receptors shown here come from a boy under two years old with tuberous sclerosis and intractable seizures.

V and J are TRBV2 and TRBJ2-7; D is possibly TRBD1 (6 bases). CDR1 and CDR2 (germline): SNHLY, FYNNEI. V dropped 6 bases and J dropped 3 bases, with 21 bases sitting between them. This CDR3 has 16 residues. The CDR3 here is CASRNRRDKSGYEQYF. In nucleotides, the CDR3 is TGTGCCAGCAGGAACCGACGGGACAAGAGTGGCTACGAGCAGTACTTC.

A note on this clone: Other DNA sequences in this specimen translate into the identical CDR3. The CDR3 loop is CASSSHRGQETQYF. The CDR3, as DNA: TGTGCCAGCAGTTCTCACAGGGGTCAAGAGACCCAGTACTTC. The chain uses TRBV28 and TRBJ2-5, with TRBD1 identical over 7 bases. The CDR3 is 14 residues long. Per the germline V gene, CDR1 is MDHEN and CDR2 is SYDVKM. The V gene end was trimmed by 4 bases and the J gene end by 2 bases; junction bases not matched to a gene: 4.

The CDR3 protein is CASSFQGRELFF. Here the CDR3 DNA reads TGTGCCAGCAGTTTCCAGGGCCGGGAGCTGTTTTTT. The V and J genes are TRBV12-3 or TRBV12-4 and TRBJ2-2; maybe TRBD1 (5 bases). The CDR3 contains 12 residues. The V gene lost 3 bases and the J gene lost 9 bases, with 8 bases spanning the gap.

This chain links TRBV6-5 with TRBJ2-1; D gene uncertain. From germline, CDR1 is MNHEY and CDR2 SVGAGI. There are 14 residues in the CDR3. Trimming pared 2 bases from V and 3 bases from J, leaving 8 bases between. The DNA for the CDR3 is TGTGCCAGCAGTTACAGGGTGTACTACAATGAGCAGTTCTTC. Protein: CASSYRVYYNEQFF.

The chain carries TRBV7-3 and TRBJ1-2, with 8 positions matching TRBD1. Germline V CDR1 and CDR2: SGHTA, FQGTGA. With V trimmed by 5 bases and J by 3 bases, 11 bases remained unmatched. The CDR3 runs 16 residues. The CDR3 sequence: CASSPLSGQVHYGYTF. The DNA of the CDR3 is TGTGCCAGCAGCCCTTTATCGGGACAGGTACACTATGGCTACACCTTC.

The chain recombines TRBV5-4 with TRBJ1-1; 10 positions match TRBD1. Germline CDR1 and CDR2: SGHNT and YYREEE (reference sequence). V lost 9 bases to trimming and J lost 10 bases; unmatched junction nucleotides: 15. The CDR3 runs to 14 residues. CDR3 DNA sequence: TGTGCCACTACGATAACCGGGACAGGGGAGGGAGCTTTCTTT. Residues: CATTITGTGEGAFF.

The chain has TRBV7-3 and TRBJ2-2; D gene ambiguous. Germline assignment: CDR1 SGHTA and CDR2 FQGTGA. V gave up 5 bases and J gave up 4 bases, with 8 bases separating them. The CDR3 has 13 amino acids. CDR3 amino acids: CASSPRSTGELFF. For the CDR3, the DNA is TGTGCCAGCAGCCCCCGATCCACCGGGGAGCTGTTTTTT.

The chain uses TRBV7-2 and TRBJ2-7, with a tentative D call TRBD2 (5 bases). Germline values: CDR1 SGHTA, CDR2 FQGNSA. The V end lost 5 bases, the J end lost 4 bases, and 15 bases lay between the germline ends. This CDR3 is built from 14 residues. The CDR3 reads CASSQEASSYEQYF. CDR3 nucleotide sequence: TGTGCCAGCAGCCAGGAGGCTAGCAGTTACGAGCAGTACTTC.

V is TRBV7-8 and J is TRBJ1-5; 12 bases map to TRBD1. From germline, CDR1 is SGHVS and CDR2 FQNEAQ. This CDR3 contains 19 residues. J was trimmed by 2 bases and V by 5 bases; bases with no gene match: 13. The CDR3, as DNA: TGTGCCAGCAGCCCGATGACCGGGACAGGGGGCCGGGGCAATCAGCCCCAGCATTTT. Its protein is CASSPMTGTGGRGNQPQHF.

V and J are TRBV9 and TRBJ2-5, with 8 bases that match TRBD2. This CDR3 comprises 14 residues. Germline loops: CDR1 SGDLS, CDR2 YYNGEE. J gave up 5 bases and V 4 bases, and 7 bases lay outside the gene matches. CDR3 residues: CASSTTGGAETQYF. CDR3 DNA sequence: TGTGCCAGCAGCACCACCGGGGGGGCGGAGACCCAGTACTTC.

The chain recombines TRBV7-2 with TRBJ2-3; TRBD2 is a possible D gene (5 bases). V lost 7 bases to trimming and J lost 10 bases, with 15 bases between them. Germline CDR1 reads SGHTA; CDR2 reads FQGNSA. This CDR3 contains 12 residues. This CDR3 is CASNEKRAPQYF. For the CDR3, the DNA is TGTGCCAGCAACGAGAAGAGGGCCCCGCAGTATTTT.

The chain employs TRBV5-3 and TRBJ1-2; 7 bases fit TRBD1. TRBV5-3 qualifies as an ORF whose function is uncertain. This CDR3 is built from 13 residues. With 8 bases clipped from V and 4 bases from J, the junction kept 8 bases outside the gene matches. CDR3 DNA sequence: TGTGCCAGGGCGACAGGGATGGCCTATGGCTACACCTTC. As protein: CARATGMAYGYTF.

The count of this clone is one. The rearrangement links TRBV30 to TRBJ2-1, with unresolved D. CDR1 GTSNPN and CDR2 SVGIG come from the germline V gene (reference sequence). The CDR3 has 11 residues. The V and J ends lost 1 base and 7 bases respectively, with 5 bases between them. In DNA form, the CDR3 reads TGTGCCTGGAGTGAACGTAATGAGCAGTTCTTC. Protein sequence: CAWSERNEQFF.

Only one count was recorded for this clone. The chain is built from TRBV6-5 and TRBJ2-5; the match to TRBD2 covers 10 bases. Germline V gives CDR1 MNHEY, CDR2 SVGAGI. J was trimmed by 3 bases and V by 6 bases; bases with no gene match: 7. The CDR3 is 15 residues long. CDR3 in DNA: TGTGCCAGCAGGTCCACAACTAGCGGGGAAGAGACCCAGTACTTC. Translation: CASRSTTSGEETQYF.

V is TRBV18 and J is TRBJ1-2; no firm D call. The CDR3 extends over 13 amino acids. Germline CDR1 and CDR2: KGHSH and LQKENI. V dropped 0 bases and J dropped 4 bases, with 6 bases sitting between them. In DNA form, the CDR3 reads TGTGCCAGCTCACCACCAGGGCCCTATGGCTACACCTTC. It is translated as CASSPPGPYGYTF.